What follows are 5 T cell receptor beta chains derived from one specimen sequenced in a study of cytomegalovirus exposure and HLA in healthy donors. Generated by immunoSEQ multiplex PCR, the TCRdb table keeps only in-frame clones and is missing some. The top ten clones hold 1.5% to 2% of a sample with 86,000 or so clones, less than 96% of them seen once. The sequenced material came from PBMCs. These receptors were collected from a man aged 18 to 30 in good health and CMV-seropositive.

This chain uses TRBV6-5 with TRBJ2-7; no firm D call. V was pared by 4 bases and J by 0 bases, with 4 bases between. The germline gives CDR1 MNHEY, CDR2 SVGAGI. CDR3 length equals 12 residues. This CDR3 reads CASSSGSYEQYF. For the CDR3, the DNA is TGTGCCAGCAGTTCCGGCTCCTACGAGCAGTACTTC.

The chain couples TRBV19 to TRBJ2-1; 11 nucleotides align to TRBD2. The CDR3 is 16 amino acids. Losses at the gene ends were 5 bases for V and 3 bases for J; bases not matched to a gene: 6. Germline CDR1 reads LNHDA; CDR2 reads SQIVND (reference sequence). The CDR3, as DNA: TGTGCCAGTAGTCCTTATCTAGCGGGAGGCTACAATGAGCAGTTCTTC. As protein: CASSPYLAGGYNEQFF.

The rearrangement uses TRBV29-1 and TRBJ1-5; D not resolved. There are 13 residues in the CDR3. Germline V lookup: CDR1 SQVTM, CDR2 ANQGSEA. Trimming removed 4 bases at V and 3 bases at J, with 10 bases between. The CDR3 sequence: CSVAGNDNQPQHF. CDR3 coding DNA: TGCAGCGTTGCGGGGAACGACAATCAGCCCCAGCATTTT.

The chain combines TRBV6-6 with TRBJ1-5; D may be TRBD1 (5 bases). This CDR3 is built from 15 residues. Between the trimmed V and J ends, which lost 0 bases and 7 bases, there was a span of 13 bases. In germline, CDR1 is MNHNY, CDR2 SVGAGI (reference sequence). As DNA, the CDR3 is TGTGCCAGCAGTTACTCGGGGGAGGCAGAACAGCCCCAGCATTTT. Protein product: CASSYSGEAEQPQHF.

The V gene is TRBV27, the J gene TRBJ2-1; 7 bases agree with TRBD2. There are 15 residues in the CDR3. CDR1 and CDR2 from the germline V gene are MNHEY and SMNVEV (reference sequence). Germline trimming cut 6 bases from V and 0 bases from J; bases unmatched to any gene: 5. CDR3: CASRSGKSSYNEQFF. DNA for the CDR3: TGTGCCAGCAGGAGCGGGAAGAGCTCCTACAATGAGCAGTTCTTC.